This T cell receptor beta chain was found in a study of blood T cell repertoires in COVID-19 (dated by TCRdb to 2018 to 2020). In terms of the full investigation: Collaborator samples came from the United States, Italy and Spain and covered acute and convalescent phases of COVID-19. Samples were obtained from the ongoing ImmuneRACE study (first 160 participants) and from about 1,300 subjects provided by 6 global collaborators. Where available, HLA class I and class II types were obtained from metadata supplied by the sample provider rather than from assay-based typing. A freely available public database, intended as a resource for researchers studying the immune response to SARS-CoV-2, is where the repertoires were released. A de-identified subject ID, COVID-19 status, age in years and sex were almost always included in the sample metadata. The material from the prospective study consisted of cDNA or gDNA derived from T cells, B-cell-depleted T cells, or PBMCs. Subjects who had been exposed to COVID-19, were actively infected with it, or had recovered from it provided the deeply sampled blood TCRbeta repertoires that made up the dataset.

A word on this clone: Its antigen remains undetermined. Base qualities are not recorded, but no much larger clone differs from it by a single base.

General study outcomes and caveats: The amount of clinical and demographic metadata varied by source and participant and was provided uncurated.

TCRbeta CDR3 regions were amplified from genomic DNA by means of the immunoSEQ Assay, a bias-controlled multiplex PCR. Per the authors' processing: Nucleated cell counts per sample were estimated from amplification of reference gene primers within the assay. To quantify the absolute abundance of each unique TCRbeta CDR3 rearrangement, sequence reads were collapsed and filtered. For each sample, productive Simpson clonality was calculated as the square root of Simpson's diversity index over productive rearrangements. Sourced from immuneACCESS, this table was stored by TCRdb with only in-frame sequences that have V and J called. A share of the clones is absent; for the studies checked, an unresolved V gene accounts for under half, and the remainder has no known explanation. The V and J calls and the clone size are those of that table, but D and trimming were determined from the DNA. This sample holds about 70,000 clones; 87% were observed only once. In total, the top ten clones hold roughly a tenth of the sample.

Collaborating institutions collected whole blood in K2EDTA tubes following their own protocols. Collaborator samples were shipped for TCRbeta analysis as frozen whole blood, isolated PBMCs, or DNA extracted from either sample type. Sequencing was carried out using peripheral blood. The receptor's source is a woman under 30 with acute or convalescent COVID-19.

The nucleotide sequence is given as TGTGCCTGGAGACCTGGCGGGGACCGGCAGTTCTTC. Its protein is CAWRPGGDRQFF. Recombination joined TRBV30 with TRBJ2-1; matching of 6 bases hints at TRBD2 as the D gene. V is pared back by 3 bases and J by 12 bases, with 15 bases lying between the germline termini. From a lookup of the germline V gene (reference sequence), CDR1 and CDR2 are GTSNPN and SVGIG. The CDR3 spans 12 residues, from the cysteine through the phenylalanine. The DNA shown is the 36-base CDR3, in frame from base 1. The CDR3, completed at both ends by the reference TRBV30 and TRBJ2-1 genes, gives the full variable domain SQTIHQWPATLVQPVGSPLSLECTVEGTSNPNLYWYRQAAGRGLQLLFYSVGIGQISSEVPQNLSASRPQDRQFILSSKKLLLSDSGFYLCAWRPGGDRQFFGPGTRLTVL.